These 29 T cell receptor beta chains were sequenced from one sample in a study of shared clonotypes between healthy human individuals. This table comes from immunoSEQ multiplex PCR, and its TCRdb copy is limited to in-frame clones, with some not included. The sample shows about 1.9 million clones, approximately 92% of them seen only once. Selected positively for CCR7 and CD45RO-negative, naive CD8 cells excluded terminally differentiated effector memory CD45RA+ cells. The specimen was naive CD8+ T cells from PBMCs. Every receptor here comes from a man between 18 and 35 years old in good health. Some clones in this sample may be carry-over from other donors' samples.

In the case of this clone: This specimen includes other DNA sequences encoding the same CDR3. V is TRBV11-2 and J is TRBJ2-7; a weak D match, TRBD1 (5 bases). V dropped 1 base and J dropped 4 bases, with 11 bases sitting between them. There are 14 residues in the CDR3. In germline, CDR1 is SGHAT, CDR2 FQNNGV. As DNA, the CDR3 is TGTGCCAGCAGCTTAGGAAGGGGCTTTTACGAGCAGTACTTC. It codes for CASSLGRGFYEQYF.

The CDR3 protein is CASSQDRGATYEQYF. The CDR3 DNA is TGTGCCAGCAGCCAAGATAGGGGCGCGACCTACGAGCAGTACTTC. The chain employs TRBV4-2 and TRBJ2-7, with D perhaps TRBD1 (5 bases). The CDR3 loop spans 15 amino acids. Per the germline V gene, CDR1 is LGHNA and CDR2 is YNFKEQ. Trimming removed 0 bases from V and 2 bases from J, with 11 bases in between.

The chain carries TRBV7-9 and TRBJ2-2; D is unresolved. The CDR3 loop spans 17 amino acids. With 5 bases removed from V and 2 bases from J, the gap between germline ends came to 18 bases. Germline values: CDR1 SEHNR, CDR2 FQNEAQ (reference sequence). The CDR3 protein is CASSPDGRRLNTGELFF. The CDR3 DNA sequence: TGTGCCAGCAGCCCAGATGGGCGGCGGCTAAACACCGGGGAGCTGTTTTTT. The whole variable domain, remainder taken from reference TRBV7-9 and TRBJ2-2, is DTGVSQNPRHKITKRGQNVTFRCDPISEHNRLYWYRQTLGQGPEFLTYFQNEAQLEKSRLLSDRFSAERPKGSFSTLEIQRTEQGDSAMYLCASSPDGRRLNTGELFFGEGSRLTVL.

J is TRBJ2-7 and V is TRBV6-1; 9 nucleotides line up with TRBD1. CDR3 size: 16 residues. CDR1 is MNHNS and CDR2 is SASEGT in the germline V gene. J gave up 2 bases and V 1 base, and 6 bases lay outside the gene matches. The CDR3 sequence is CASSEGGQGMTYEQYF. As DNA, the CDR3 is TGTGCCAGCAGTGAAGGCGGACAGGGGATGACCTACGAGCAGTACTTC.

This CDR3 reads CSARGGPTEAFF. The CDR3 coding sequence is TGCAGCGCTAGAGGCGGGCCCACTGAAGCTTTCTTT. The chain has TRBV29-1 and TRBJ1-1, with D unresolved. Germline V gives CDR1 SQVTM, CDR2 ANQGSEA. V lost 7 bases to trimming and J lost 4 bases, with 13 bases between them. The length of the CDR3 is 12 residues.

In regard to this clone: Within the sample, other DNA sequences also encode this same CDR3. The CDR3 reads CASSYSEGYGYTF. The DNA of the CDR3 is TGTGCCAGCAGTTACTCTGAGGGCTATGGCTACACCTTC. The rearrangement uses TRBV6-5 and TRBJ1-2; D remains unclear. Trimming cost V 0 bases and J 4 bases, with 6 bases left between them. Germline CDR1 reads MNHEY; CDR2 reads SVGAGI. The CDR3 is 13 amino acids.

This rearrangement joins TRBV5-4 to TRBJ2-7; tentatively, D is TRBD2 (6 bases). The CDR3 totals 15 residues. With 0 bases removed from V and 4 bases from J, the gap between germline ends came to 14 bases. CDR1 is SGHNT, CDR2 YYREEE, per germline (reference sequence). The CDR3 loop is CASSLAPGAAYEQYF. CDR3 DNA: TGTGCCAGCAGCTTGGCTCCGGGAGCGGCTTACGAGCAGTACTTC.

This clone has a single count. V and J are TRBV21-1 and TRBJ1-5; the DNA was not used to check the table's D call, TRBD1. TRBV21-1 is reported as a pseudogene. This CDR3 region has 15 residues. CDR3 loop: CASKTTGRANQPQHF. CDR3 in DNA: TGTGCCAGCAAAACGACGGGCAGGGCCAATCAGCCCCAGCATTTT.

The chain links TRBV11-2 to TRBJ2-7; 10 bases are shared with TRBD1. The CDR3 runs 16 residues. The J segment lost 2 bases and the V segment lost 6 bases, leaving 10 bases of the junction unmatched. Per the germline V gene, CDR1 is SGHAT and CDR2 is FQNNGV. The CDR3 nucleotides read TGTGCCAGCAGGCTGGAACCGGGACAGGGGCCCTACGAGCAGTACTTC. It is translated as CASRLEPGQGPYEQYF.

As concerns this clone: The same CDR3 arises from other DNA sequences in this sample as well. This chain connects TRBV27 to TRBJ2-2, with a possible D match to TRBD1 (6 bases). The V end was cut by 3 bases, the J end by 5 bases, with 10 bases between. Germline V gene data show CDR1 as MNHEY and CDR2 as SMNVEV (reference sequence). This CDR3 region has 14 residues. This chain's CDR3 is CASSLTGRTGELFF. As DNA, the CDR3 is TGTGCCAGCAGTTTGACAGGCCGGACCGGGGAGCTGTTTTTT.

This clone was counted once. V usage is TRBV4-1 and J usage is TRBJ2-3; D is possibly TRBD2 (6 bases). Trimming cost V 3 bases and J 6 bases, with 16 bases left between them. Germline V gene data show CDR1 as MGHRA and CDR2 as YSYEKL. The CDR3 is 15 amino acids. The CDR3 coding sequence is TGCGCCAGCAGCCACTCCGGGACTTCGGGGGATACGCAGTATTTT. Its translation: CASSHSGTSGDTQYF.

The V gene is TRBV4-3, the J gene TRBJ1-2; D is uncertain. Trimming removed 4 bases at V and 4 bases at J, with 16 bases between. Germline CDR1 and CDR2: LGHNA and YSLEER. The CDR3 is made up of 15 amino acids. CDR3 coding DNA: TGCGCCAGCAGCCTGAGACGGAATGACGGCTATGGCTACACCTTC. Translated, it gives CASSLRRNDGYGYTF.

The chain carries TRBV7-2 and TRBJ1-5, with D unclear. Germline V CDR1 and CDR2: SGHTA, FQGNSA. The V end was cut by 4 bases, the J end by 1 base, with 14 bases between. The CDR3 has 16 residues. The DNA of the CDR3 is TGTGCCAGCAGCTCTTGGCGGGAAATGAGCAATCAGCCCCAGCATTTT. As protein: CASSSWREMSNQPQHF. The full variable domain, completed using reference TRBV7-2 and TRBJ1-5, is GAGVSQSPSNKVTEKGKDVELRCDPISGHTALYWYRQSLGQGLEFLIYFQGNSAPDKSGLPSDRFSAERTGGSVSTLTIQRTQQEDSAVYLCASSSWREMSNQPQHFGDGTRLSIL.

The chain has TRBV19 and TRBJ2-7, with D perhaps assigned TRBD1 or TRBD2 (6 bases each). The CDR3 is 15 residues long. Trimming shortened V by 5 bases and J by 2 bases, and 16 bases separated the two germline ends. The germline V gene encodes CDR1 LNHDA and CDR2 SQIVND (reference sequence). CDR3 in amino acids: CASSQGRPTAYEQYF. DNA for the CDR3: TGTGCCAGTAGTCAGGGGAGGCCGACCGCCTACGAGCAGTACTTC.

The chain is built from TRBV28 and TRBJ1-5; TRBD1 agrees at 7 bases. Germline V gene sequence: CDR1 MDHEN, CDR2 SYDVKM. J gave up 1 base and V 5 bases, and 5 bases lay outside the gene matches. This CDR3 spans 15 amino acids. CDR3 loop: CASSTDRASNQPQHF. The CDR3, as DNA: TGTGCCAGCAGTACCGACAGGGCAAGCAATCAGCCCCAGCATTTT.

The chain links TRBV11-2 to TRBJ1-2; TRBD1 is a possible D gene (6 bases). There are 13 residues in the CDR3. Germline loops: CDR1 SGHAT, CDR2 FQNNGV. The ends were cut back, 4 bases at V and 6 bases at J, with 12 bases in the middle. The chain's CDR3 is CASSWGRDHGYTF. The CDR3 nucleotides read TGTGCCAGCAGCTGGGGGCGGGATCATGGCTACACCTTC. The full variable domain, its missing parts supplied by reference TRBV11-2 and TRBJ1-2, is EAGVAQSPRYKIIEKRQSVAFWCNPISGHATLYWYQQILGQGPKLLIQFQNNGVVDDSQLPKDRFSAERLKGVDSTLKIQPAKLEDSAVYLCASSWGRDHGYTFGSGTRLTVV.

This clone was counted once. The V call is TRBV13, the J call TRBJ2-6, with 8 bases lining up with TRBD1. This CDR3 has 17 residues. V lost 4 bases and J lost 2; bases outside the gene matches: 7. Germline V lookup: CDR1 PRHDT, CDR2 FYEKMQ (reference sequence). CDR3 in amino acids: CASSSEQGGAGANVLTF. In DNA form, the CDR3 reads TGTGCCAGCAGCTCCGAACAGGGGGGAGCTGGGGCCAACGTCCTGACTTTC.

The chain joins TRBV11-2 to TRBJ1-2; D call uncertain. The V end was cut by 1 base, the J end by 6 bases, with 3 bases between. This CDR3 has 11 amino acids. Germline V CDR1 and CDR2: SGHAT, FQNNGV. The CDR3 reads CASSLGDGYTF. The CDR3, as DNA: TGTGCCAGCAGCTTAGGGGATGGCTACACCTTC.

The sample holds one count of this clone. The chain couples TRBV11-2 to TRBJ1-1, with TRBD1 identical over 7 bases. With V trimmed by 4 bases and J by 0 bases, 8 bases remained unmatched. This CDR3 spans 16 amino acids. Per germline, CDR1 SGHAT and CDR2 FQNNGV. DNA for the CDR3: TGTGCCAGCAGCTCACCGGGACAGAACCTGAACACTGAAGCTTTCTTT. Translating gives CASSSPGQNLNTEAFF.

The rearrangement links TRBV27 to TRBJ2-5; the D is unclear. Trimming pared 6 bases from V and 1 base from J, leaving 15 bases between. Germline CDR1 MNHEY, CDR2 SMNVEV (reference sequence). The length of the CDR3 is 15 residues. CDR3 bases: TGTGCCAGCAGCTCAAAAACGCCCCCCCAAGAGACCCAGTACTTC. Translation gives CASSSKTPPQETQYF.

The rearrangement uses TRBV9 and TRBJ2-3; possibly TRBD1 or TRBD2 for D (5 bases each). The CDR3 is 13 amino acids. With 3 bases removed from V and 5 bases from J, the gap between germline ends came to 10 bases. Looked up from germline, CDR1 is SGDLS and CDR2 is YYNGEE. This CDR3 is CASSGGTGDTQYF. In DNA form, the CDR3 reads TGTGCCAGCAGCGGGGGGACGGGAGATACGCAGTATTTT. The full variable domain, in which reference TRBV9 and TRBJ2-3 provide the parts outside the CDR3, is DSGVTQTPKHLITATGQRVTLRCSPRSGDLSVYWYQQSLDQGLQFLIQYYNGEERAKGNILERFSAQQFPDLHSELNLSSLELGDSALYFCASSGGTGDTQYFGPGTRLTVL.

The chain employs TRBV6-5 and TRBJ2-7, with D tentatively TRBD1 (6 bases). The CDR3 contains 15 residues. The germline gives CDR1 MNHEY, CDR2 SVGAGI. V was shortened by 6 bases and J by 0 bases, with 15 bases between the two germline ends. The CDR3 is CASRLALTGSYEQYF. The CDR3 DNA sequence: TGTGCCAGCAGGCTTGCCTTGACAGGCTCCTACGAGCAGTACTTC.

The rearrangement uses TRBV6-5 and TRBJ2-7, with D perhaps TRBD2 (6 bases). V was pared by 0 bases and J by 2 bases, with 14 bases between. From germline, CDR1 is MNHEY and CDR2 SVGAGI. CDR3 size: 16 residues. Written as DNA, the CDR3 is TGTGCCAGCAGTTACTCGATGGGGGAGGCTACCTACGAGCAGTACTTC. It yields the protein CASSYSMGEATYEQYF.

The genes are TRBV5-6 and TRBJ2-1; D might be TRBD2 (5 bases). Germline V CDR1 and CDR2: SGHDT, YYEEEE. Trimming pared 5 bases from V and 10 bases from J, leaving 13 bases between. This CDR3 has 12 residues. CDR3 loop: CASSPSGGEQFF. DNA for the CDR3: TGTGCCAGCAGTCCCAGCGGTGGGGAGCAGTTCTTC.

The chain combines TRBV4-3 with TRBJ1-2; 8 positions agree with TRBD1. Germline loops: CDR1 LGHNA, CDR2 YSLEER. Trimming took 0 bases from V and 6 from J; bases not matched to a gene: 12. The CDR3 totals 17 residues. DNA of the CDR3: TGCGCCAGCAGCCAAGAGACAGGGGCTATCACCTGGGATGGCTACACCTTC. Translated: CASSQETGAITWDGYTF.

A word on this clone: The same CDR3 can be traced to other DNA sequences in this sample. The gene calls are TRBV27 and TRBJ2-7; D is perhaps TRBD2 (6 bases). This CDR3 region has 13 residues. V lost 3 bases to trimming and J lost 4 bases, with 10 bases between them. Germline V gene data show CDR1 as MNHEY and CDR2 as SMNVEV (reference sequence). CDR3 sequence reads: CASSFQGGYEQYF. The CDR3 DNA is TGTGCCAGCAGTTTCCAGGGAGGATACGAGCAGTACTTC.

This chain connects TRBV11-2 to TRBJ2-1; 11 bases are shared with TRBD2. The ends lost 1 base at V and 3 bases at J; junction bases unmatched: 11. Germline CDR1 SGHAT, CDR2 FQNNGV. The CDR3 runs 19 residues. DNA of the CDR3: TGTGCCAGCAGCTTAGTTTCCCCCCGGACTAGCGGGTTCTACAATGAGCAGTTCTTC. Protein sequence: CASSLVSPRTSGFYNEQFF.

The CDR3 DNA is TGTGCCAGCAGCTTAGCCTCTCCTGAGCAGTTCTTC. This gives the protein CASSLASPEQFF. The rearrangement links TRBV7-9 to TRBJ2-1; no definite D call. This CDR3 contains 12 residues. Trimming shortened V by 0 bases and J by 9 bases, and 6 bases separated the two germline ends. Germline V gives CDR1 SEHNR, CDR2 FQNEAQ (reference sequence).

A note on this clone: The sample has other DNA sequences that encode this CDR3 too. The CDR3 sequence is CASSYGGTGELFF. In nucleotides, the CDR3 is TGTGCCAGCAGTTACGGGGGTACCGGGGAGCTGTTTTTT. The chain carries TRBV27 and TRBJ2-2; possibly TRBD2 for D (6 bases). CDR3 length: 13 amino acids. Germline V gives CDR1 MNHEY, CDR2 SMNVEV (reference sequence). The V gene lost 4 bases and the J gene lost 5 bases, with 8 bases spanning the gap.